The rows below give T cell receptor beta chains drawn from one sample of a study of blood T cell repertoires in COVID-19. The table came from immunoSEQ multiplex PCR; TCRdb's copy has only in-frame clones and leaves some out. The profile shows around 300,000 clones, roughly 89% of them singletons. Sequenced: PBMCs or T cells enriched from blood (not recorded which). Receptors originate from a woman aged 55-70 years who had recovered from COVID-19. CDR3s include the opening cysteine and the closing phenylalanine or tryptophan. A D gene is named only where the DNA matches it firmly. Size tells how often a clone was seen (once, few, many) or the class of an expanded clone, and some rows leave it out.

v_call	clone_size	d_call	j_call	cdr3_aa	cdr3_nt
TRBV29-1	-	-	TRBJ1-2	CSVVTNSYGYTF	TGCAGCGTTGTTACTAATTCCTATGGCTACACCTTC
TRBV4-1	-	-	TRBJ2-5	CASSSSGETQYF	TGCGCCAGCAGCAGCAGCGGGGAGACCCAGTACTTC
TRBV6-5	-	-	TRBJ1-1	CASSYSRQIEAFF	TGTGCCAGCAGTTACTCTAGACAGATTGAAGCTTTCTTT
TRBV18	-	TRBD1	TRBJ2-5	CASSQGQGTGQETQYF	TGTGCCAGCTCACAGGGACAGGGAACGGGACAAGAGACCCAGTACTTC
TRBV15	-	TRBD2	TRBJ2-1	CATTYASGSVGYEQFF	TGTGCCACCACCTACGCTAGCGGGAGTGTAGGCTATGAGCAGTTCTTC
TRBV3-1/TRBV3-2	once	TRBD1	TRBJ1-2	CASSQIPGGGYTF	TGTGCCAGCAGCCAGATACCAGGGGGTGGCTACACCTTC
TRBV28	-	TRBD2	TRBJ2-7	CASSLFISGGYEQYF	TGTGCCAGCAGTTTATTTATTAGCGGGGGATACGAGCAGTACTTC
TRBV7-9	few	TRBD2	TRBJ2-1	CASSAGTSSLGEQFF	TGTGCCAGCAGCGCCGGGACTAGTAGTTTGGGTGAGCAGTTCTTC
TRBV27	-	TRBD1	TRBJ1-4	CASSFARDRGEKLFF	TGTGCCAGCAGTTTCGCCCGGGACAGGGGGGAAAAACTGTTTTTT
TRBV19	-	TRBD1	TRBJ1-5	CASRQGARKRNQPQHF	TGTGCCAGTAGGCAGGGGGCGAGGAAGCGCAATCAGCCCCAGCATTTT
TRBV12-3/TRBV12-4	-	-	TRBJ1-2	CASSYGSYGYTF	TGTGCCAGCAGTTATGGCAGCTATGGCTACACCTTC
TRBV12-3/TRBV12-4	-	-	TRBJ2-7	CASSLRGYEQYF	TGTGCCAGCAGCCTACGCGGCTACGAGCAGTACTTC
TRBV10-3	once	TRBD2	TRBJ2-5	CATATSGGRLETQYF	TGTGCCACCGCGACTAGCGGGGGAAGATTAGAGACCCAGTACTTC
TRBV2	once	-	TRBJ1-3	CASSEIRGSGNTIYF	TGTGCCAGCAGTGAAATCCGGGGATCTGGAAACACCATATATTTT
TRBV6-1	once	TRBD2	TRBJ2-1	CASSERAGGYGEQFF	TGTGCCAGCAGTGAAAGGGCGGGAGGTTACGGTGAGCAGTTCTTC
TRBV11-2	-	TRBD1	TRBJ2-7	CASSSDRGYSYEQYF	TGTGCCAGCAGCTCGGACAGGGGTTACTCCTACGAGCAGTACTTC
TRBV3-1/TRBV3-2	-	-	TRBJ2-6	CASSQLVQRPGANVLTF	TGTGCCAGCAGCCAATTAGTCCAGAGGCCTGGGGCCAACGTCCTGACTTTC
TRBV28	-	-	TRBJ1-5	CASSLLVSLGVVNQPQHF	TGTGCCAGCAGTTTATTAGTGAGTCTCGGGGTAGTCAATCAGCCCCAGCATTTT
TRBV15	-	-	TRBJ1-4	CATSRDPRGFREKLFF	TGTGCCACCAGCAGAGACCCGAGGGGGTTTCGTGAAAAACTGTTTTTT
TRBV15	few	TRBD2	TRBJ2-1	CATSRSGNFANEQFF	TGTGCCACCAGCAGGAGCGGGAATTTCGCAAATGAGCAGTTCTTC
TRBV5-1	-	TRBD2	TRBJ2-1	CASSLVGAGSNNEQFF	TGCGCCAGCAGCTTGGTAGGAGCGGGATCAAACAATGAGCAGTTCTTC
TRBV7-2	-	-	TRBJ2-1	CASSPSWALNEQFF	TGTGCCAGCAGCCCCTCCTGGGCCCTAAATGAGCAGTTCTTC
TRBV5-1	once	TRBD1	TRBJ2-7	CASSSTGFEQYF	TGCGCCAGCAGCTCGACAGGGTTCGAGCAGTACTTC
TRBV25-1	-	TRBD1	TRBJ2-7	CASQAGTGYEQYF	TGTGCCAGCCAAGCCGGGACAGGCTACGAGCAGTACTTC
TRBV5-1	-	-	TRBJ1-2	CASSRVPLGYGYTF	TGCGCCAGCAGCCGGGTGCCGCTAGGCTATGGCTACACCTTC
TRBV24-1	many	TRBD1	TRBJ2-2	CATSDLDRGDTGELFF	TGTGCCACCAGTGACCTAGACAGGGGCGACACCGGGGAGCTGTTTTTT
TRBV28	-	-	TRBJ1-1	CASSFRGGLSEAFF	TGTGCCAGCAGTTTTAGGGGGGGGTTGAGTGAAGCTTTCTTT
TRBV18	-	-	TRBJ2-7	CASSPQAEGWSEQYF	TGTGCCAGCTCACCCCAAGCGGAGGGTTGGTCCGAGCAGTACTTC
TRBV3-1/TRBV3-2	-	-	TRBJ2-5	CASSPLEGGAETQYF	TGTGCCAGCAGCCCCCTGGAGGGTGGGGCGGAGACCCAGTACTTC
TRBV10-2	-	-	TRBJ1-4	CASSEPGLRKLFF	TGCGCCAGCAGTGAGCCAGGGCTAAGGAAACTGTTTTTT
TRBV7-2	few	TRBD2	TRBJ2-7	CASSILAGGYEQYF	TGTGCCAGCAGCATACTAGCGGGGGGATACGAGCAGTACTTC
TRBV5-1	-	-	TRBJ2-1	CASSWAGGNEQFF	TGCGCCAGCAGCTGGGCCGGCGGGAATGAGCAGTTCTTC
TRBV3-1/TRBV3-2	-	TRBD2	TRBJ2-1	CASSLGAAGGANEQFF	TGTGCCAGCAGCCTTGGAGCGGCGGGGGGGGCCAATGAGCAGTTCTTC
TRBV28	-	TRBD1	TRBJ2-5	CASSQQGVGSGPLRETQYF	TGTGCCAGCAGCCAACAGGGGGTGGGATCCGGTCCTCTGAGAGAGACCCAGTACTTC
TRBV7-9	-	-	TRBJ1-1	CASSLARNTEAFF	TGTGCCAGCAGCTTAGCGCGGAACACTGAAGCTTTCTTT
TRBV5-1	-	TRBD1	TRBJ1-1	CASSLDRQGALVRNTEAFF	TGCGCCAGCAGCTTGGACAGACAGGGGGCGCTTGTGCGGAACACTGAAGCTTTCTTT
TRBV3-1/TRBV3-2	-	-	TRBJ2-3	CASSQEGGRAFGTDTQYF	TGTGCCAGCAGCCAAGAGGGGGGGCGGGCGTTCGGCACAGATACGCAGTATTTT
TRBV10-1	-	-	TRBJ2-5	CASTRWVGPGKETQYF	TGCGCCAGCACCCGATGGGTAGGTCCCGGGAAAGAGACCCAGTACTTC
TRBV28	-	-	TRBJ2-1	CATLIGDSYNEQFF	TGTGCCACCCTAATCGGGGATTCCTACAATGAGCAGTTCTTC
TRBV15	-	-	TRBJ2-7	CATSRLGGYEQYF	TGTGCCACCAGCAGGCTGGGGGGTTACGAGCAGTACTTC
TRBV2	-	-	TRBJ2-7	CASSEGQTYEQYF	TGTGCCAGCAGTGAGGGACAAACCTACGAGCAGTACTTC
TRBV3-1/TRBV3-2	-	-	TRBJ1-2	CASSQTTDSNYGYTF	TGTGCCAGCAGCCAAACAACGGACTCTAACTATGGCTACACCTTC
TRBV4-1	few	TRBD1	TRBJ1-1	CASSQGAWTGGNTEAFF	TGCGCCAGCAGCCAAGGGGCCTGGACAGGGGGCAACACTGAAGCTTTCTTT
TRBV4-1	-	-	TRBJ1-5	CASSRRLKGGGSNQPQHF	TGCGCCAGCAGCCGCCGCTTGAAAGGCGGGGGTAGCAATCAGCCCCAGCATTTT
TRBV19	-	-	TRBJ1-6	CASRGFYNSPLHF	TGTGCCAGTCGGGGGTTCTATAATTCACCCCTCCACTTT
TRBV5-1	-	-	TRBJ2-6	CASQPAGMNGANVLTF	TGCGCCAGCCAGCCCGCGGGAATGAACGGGGCCAACGTCCTGACTTTC
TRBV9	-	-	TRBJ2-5	CASSVDPGVLETQYF	TGTGCCAGCAGCGTAGATCCAGGGGTTTTAGAGACCCAGTACTTC
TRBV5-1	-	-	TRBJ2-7	CASSLGAGTYEQYF	TGCGCCAGCAGCTTGGGAGCAGGGACCTACGAGCAGTACTTC
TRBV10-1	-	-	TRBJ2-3	CASSESPGDTQYF	TGCGCCAGCAGTGAGTCACCAGGAGATACGCAGTATTTT
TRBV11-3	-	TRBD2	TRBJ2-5	CASSVTSGSETQYF	TGTGCCAGCAGCGTGACTAGCGGGAGCGAGACCCAGTACTTC
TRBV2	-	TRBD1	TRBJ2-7	CASSRDRAGEQYF	TGTGCCAGCAGTCGGGACAGGGCGGGCGAGCAGTACTTC
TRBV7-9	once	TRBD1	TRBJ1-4	CASSPTGEWEKLFF	TGTGCCAGCAGCCCGACAGGGGAATGGGAAAAACTGTTTTTT
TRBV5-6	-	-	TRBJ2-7	CASRKEQGRYEQYF	TGTGCCAGCAGGAAGGAGCAGGGTAGGTACGAGCAGTACTTC
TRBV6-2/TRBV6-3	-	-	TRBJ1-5	CASSDRSYQPQHF	TGTGCCAGCAGCGACAGGTCTTACCAGCCCCAGCATTTT
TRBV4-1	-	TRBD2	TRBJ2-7	CASSQAPDLLAGAYEQYF	TGCGCCAGCAGCCAAGCACCGGACCTACTAGCGGGAGCCTACGAGCAGTACTTC